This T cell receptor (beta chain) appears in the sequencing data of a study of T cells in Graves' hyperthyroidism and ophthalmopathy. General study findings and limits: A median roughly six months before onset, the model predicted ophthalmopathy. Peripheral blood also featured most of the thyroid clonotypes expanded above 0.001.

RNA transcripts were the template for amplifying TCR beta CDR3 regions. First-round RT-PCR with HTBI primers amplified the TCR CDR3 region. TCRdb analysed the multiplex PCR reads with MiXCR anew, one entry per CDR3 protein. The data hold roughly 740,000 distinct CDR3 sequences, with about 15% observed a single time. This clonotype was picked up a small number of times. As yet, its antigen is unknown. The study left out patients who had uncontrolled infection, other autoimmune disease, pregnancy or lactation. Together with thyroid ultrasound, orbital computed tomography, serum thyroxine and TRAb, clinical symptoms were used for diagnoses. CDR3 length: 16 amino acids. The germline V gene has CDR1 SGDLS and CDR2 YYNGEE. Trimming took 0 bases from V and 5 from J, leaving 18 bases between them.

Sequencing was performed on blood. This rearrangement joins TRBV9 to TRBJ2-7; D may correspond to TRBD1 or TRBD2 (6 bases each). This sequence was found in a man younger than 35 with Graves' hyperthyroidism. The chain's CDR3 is CASSVDLLGGRDEQYF. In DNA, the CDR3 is TGTGCCAGCAGCGTAGACCTCTTAGGGGGGCGCGACGAGCAGTACTTC. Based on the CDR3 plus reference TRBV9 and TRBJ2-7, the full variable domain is DSGVTQTPKHLITATGQRVTLRCSPRSGDLSVYWYQQSLDQGLQFLIQYYNGEERAKGNILERFSAQQFPDLHSELNLSSLELGDSALYFCASSVDLLGGRDEQYFGPGTRLTVT.